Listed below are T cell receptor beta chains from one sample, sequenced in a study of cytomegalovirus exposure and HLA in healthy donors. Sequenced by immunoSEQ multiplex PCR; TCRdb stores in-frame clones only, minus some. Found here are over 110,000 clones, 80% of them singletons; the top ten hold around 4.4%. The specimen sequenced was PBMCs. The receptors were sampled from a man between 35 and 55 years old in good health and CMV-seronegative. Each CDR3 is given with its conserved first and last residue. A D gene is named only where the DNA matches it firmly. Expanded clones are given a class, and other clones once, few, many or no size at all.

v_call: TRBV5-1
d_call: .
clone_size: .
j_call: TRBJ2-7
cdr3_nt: TGCGCCACCAGCCACAGAGGGGGTGTCCACGAGCAGTACTTC
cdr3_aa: CATSHRGGVHEQYF

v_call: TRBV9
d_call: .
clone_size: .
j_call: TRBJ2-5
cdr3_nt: TGTGCCAGCAGCGTAGATGGGCAAGGGGGGACCCAGTACTTC
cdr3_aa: CASSVDGQGGTQYF

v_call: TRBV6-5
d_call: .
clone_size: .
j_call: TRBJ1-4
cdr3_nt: TGTGCCAGCAGTTACGATTGGACAGCGAATGAAAAACTGTTTTTT
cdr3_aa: CASSYDWTANEKLFF

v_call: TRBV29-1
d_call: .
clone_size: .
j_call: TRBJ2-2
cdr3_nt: TGCAGCGCGGACAGCACGAACACCGGGGAGCTGTTTTTT
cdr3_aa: CSADSTNTGELFF

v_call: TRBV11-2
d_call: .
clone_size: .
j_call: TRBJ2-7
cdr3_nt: TGTGCCAGCAGCTTACAGAGGGCAAACTACGAGCAGTACTTC
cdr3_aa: CASSLQRANYEQYF

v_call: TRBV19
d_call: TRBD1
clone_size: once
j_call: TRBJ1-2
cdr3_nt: TGTGCCAGTAGTATAAGGGGAACGAGGGGGCATGGCTACACCTTC
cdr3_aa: CASSIRGTRGHGYTF

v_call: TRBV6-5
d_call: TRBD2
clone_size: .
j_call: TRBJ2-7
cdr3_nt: TGTGCCAGCAGTCGGCCGGGGGGGAGGGAGCAGTACTTC
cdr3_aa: CASSRPGGREQYF

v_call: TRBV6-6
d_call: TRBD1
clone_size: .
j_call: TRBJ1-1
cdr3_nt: TGTGCCAGCAGGGAACGGACAGGACCAAACACTGAAGCTTTCTTT
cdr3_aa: CASRERTGPNTEAFF

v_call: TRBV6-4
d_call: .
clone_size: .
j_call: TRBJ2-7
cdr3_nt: TGTGCCAGCGGGGCGCGGAAAAACTACGAGCAGTACTTC
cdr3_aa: CASGARKNYEQYF

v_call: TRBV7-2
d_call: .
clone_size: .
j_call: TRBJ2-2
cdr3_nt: TGTGCCAGCAGCTTAGGAGTGGGGGCGCCCGGGGAGCTGTTTTTT
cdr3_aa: CASSLGVGAPGELFF

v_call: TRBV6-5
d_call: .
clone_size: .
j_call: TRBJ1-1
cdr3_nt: TGTGCCAGCAGTTCCCGCGGGGAGAACACTGAAGCTTTCTTT
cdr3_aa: CASSSRGENTEAFF

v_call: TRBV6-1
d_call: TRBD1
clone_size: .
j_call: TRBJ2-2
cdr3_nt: TGTGCCAGCAGAAGGGAACAGGGGGTCCCCGGGGAGCTGTTTTTT
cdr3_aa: CASRREQGVPGELFF

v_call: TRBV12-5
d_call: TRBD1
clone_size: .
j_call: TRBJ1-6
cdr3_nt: TGTGCTAGTGGTTTGGGACAGGGAAATTCACCCCTCCACTTT
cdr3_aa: CASGLGQGNSPLHF

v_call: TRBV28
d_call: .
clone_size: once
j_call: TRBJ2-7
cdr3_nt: TGTGCCAGCAGCCCAACAGGGACCGCGACCTACGAGCAGTACTTC
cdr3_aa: CASSPTGTATYEQYF

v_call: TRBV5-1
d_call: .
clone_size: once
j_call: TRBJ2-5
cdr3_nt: TGCGCCAGCACCGGGAGCTTCCTCCAAGAGACCCAGTACTTC
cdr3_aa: CASTGSFLQETQYF

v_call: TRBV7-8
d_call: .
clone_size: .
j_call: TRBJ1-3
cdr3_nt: TGTGCCAGCAGCTTAGCTGAGGCTGGAAACACCATATATTTT
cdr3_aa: CASSLAEAGNTIYF

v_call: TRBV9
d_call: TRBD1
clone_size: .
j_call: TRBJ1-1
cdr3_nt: TGTGCCAGCAGCCTTCAGGGGACAGATGAAGCTTTCTTT
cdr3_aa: CASSLQGTDEAFF

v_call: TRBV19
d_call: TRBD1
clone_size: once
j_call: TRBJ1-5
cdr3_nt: TGTGCCAGTAGTTCACAGGGGAAGTTAGCGTATCAGCCCCAGCATTTT
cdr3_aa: CASSSQGKLAYQPQHF

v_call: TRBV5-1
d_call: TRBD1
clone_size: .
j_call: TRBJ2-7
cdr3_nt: TGCGCCAGCAGCTCCGGGACAGGGGGAGGATGGGAGCAGTACTTC
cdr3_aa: CASSSGTGGGWEQYF

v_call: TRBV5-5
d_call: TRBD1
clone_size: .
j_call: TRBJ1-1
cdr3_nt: TGTGCCAGCAGCTCAAGGGACAGGAGGAACACTGAAGCTTTCTTT
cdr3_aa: CASSSRDRRNTEAFF

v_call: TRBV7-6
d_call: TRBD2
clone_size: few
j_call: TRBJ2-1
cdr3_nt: TGTGCCAGCAGCCTGGGAGGGGTCTACAATGAGCAGTTCTTC
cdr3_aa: CASSLGGVYNEQFF

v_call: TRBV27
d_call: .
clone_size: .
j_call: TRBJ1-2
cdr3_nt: TGTGCCAGCAGTCCCGGACAGTCCGGCTATGGCTACACCTTC
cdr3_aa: CASSPGQSGYGYTF

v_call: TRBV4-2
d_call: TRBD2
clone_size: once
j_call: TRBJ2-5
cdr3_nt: TGTGCCAGCAGCCAAGTGACGGGGGGGACCCAGGAGACCCAGTACTTC
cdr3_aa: CASSQVTGGTQETQYF

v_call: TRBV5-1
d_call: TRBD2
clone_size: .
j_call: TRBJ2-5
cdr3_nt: TGCGCCAGCAGCTCGACGGGACTAGCGATCCAAGAGACCCAGTACTTC
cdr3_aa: CASSSTGLAIQETQYF

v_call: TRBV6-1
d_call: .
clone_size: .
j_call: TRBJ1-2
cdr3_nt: TGTGCCAGCAGTGAAGGATACTTAGACACCTTC
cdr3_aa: CASSEGYLDTF

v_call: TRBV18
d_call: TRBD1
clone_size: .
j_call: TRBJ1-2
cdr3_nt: TGTGCCAGCTCACCAAAGTACGGGACAGGGAGGGAGTATGGCTACACCTTC
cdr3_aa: CASSPKYGTGREYGYTF

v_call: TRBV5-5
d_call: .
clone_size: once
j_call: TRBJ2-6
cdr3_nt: TGTGCCAGCAGCATTATCTGGGCGAGCTCTGGGGCCAACGTCCTGACTTTC
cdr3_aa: CASSIIWASSGANVLTF

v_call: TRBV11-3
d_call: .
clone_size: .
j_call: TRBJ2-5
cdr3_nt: TGTGCCAGCAGCTTAGAGGGCCGGGGGACCCAGTACTTC
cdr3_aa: CASSLEGRGTQYF

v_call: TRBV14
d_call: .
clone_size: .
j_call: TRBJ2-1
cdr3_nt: TGTGCCAGCAGCCAAGTAGTAGGGGATGAGCAGTTCTTC
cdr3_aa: CASSQVVGDEQFF

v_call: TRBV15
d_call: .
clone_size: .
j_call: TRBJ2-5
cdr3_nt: TGTGCCACCAGCCATTACCCGACTACTCAAGAGACCCAGTACTTC
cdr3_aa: CATSHYPTTQETQYF

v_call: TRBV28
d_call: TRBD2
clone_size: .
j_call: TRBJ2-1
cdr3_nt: TGTGCCAGCACCTTGACTAGCGGGGCCTACAATGAGCAGTTCTTC
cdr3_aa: CASTLTSGAYNEQFF

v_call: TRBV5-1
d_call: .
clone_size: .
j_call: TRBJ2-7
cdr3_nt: TGCACCAGCAGCCCCGACAGGTACGAGCAGTACTTC
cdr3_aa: CTSSPDRYEQYF

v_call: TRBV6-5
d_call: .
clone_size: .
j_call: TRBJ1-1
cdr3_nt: TGTGCCAGCAGTGAACGACAGAGTGGTGAAGCTTTCTTT
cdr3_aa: CASSERQSGEAFF

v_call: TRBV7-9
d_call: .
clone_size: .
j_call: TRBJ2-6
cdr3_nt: TGTGCCGGACAGTCCCTCTCTGGGGCCAACGTCCTGACTTTC
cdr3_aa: CAGQSLSGANVLTF

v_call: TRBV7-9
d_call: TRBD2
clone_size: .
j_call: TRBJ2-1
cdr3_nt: TGTGCCAGCAGCAGGACTAGCGGGGGGGCCTCCTACAATGAGCAGTTCTTC
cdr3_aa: CASSRTSGGASYNEQFF

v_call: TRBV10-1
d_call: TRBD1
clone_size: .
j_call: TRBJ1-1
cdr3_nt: TGCGCCAGCAGTCCCGCAGGGGGAACTGAAGCTTTCTTT
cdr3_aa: CASSPAGGTEAFF

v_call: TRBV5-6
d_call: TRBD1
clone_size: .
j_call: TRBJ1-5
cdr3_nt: TGTGCCAGCGGGACAGGGGCCAATCAGCCCCAGCATTTT
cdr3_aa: CASGTGANQPQHF

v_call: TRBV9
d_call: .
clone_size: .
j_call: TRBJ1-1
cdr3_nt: TGTGCCAGCAGCGTAGATGAGGGCCTCGCTGAAGCTTTCTTT
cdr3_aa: CASSVDEGLAEAFF

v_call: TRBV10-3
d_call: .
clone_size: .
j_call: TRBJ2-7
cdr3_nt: TGTGCCATCACCTTCTCACAGGGATACGAGCAGTACTTC
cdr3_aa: CAITFSQGYEQYF

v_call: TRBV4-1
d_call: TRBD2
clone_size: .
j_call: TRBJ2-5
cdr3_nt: TGCGCCAGCAGCCAAGTCCTAGCGGGGGGGGAGGGTGAGACCCAGTACTTC
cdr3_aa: CASSQVLAGGEGETQYF

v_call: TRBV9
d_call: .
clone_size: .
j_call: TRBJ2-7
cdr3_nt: TGTGCCAGCAGCGTAGCTACAGGGAGGGGTCTCTACGAGCAGTACTTC
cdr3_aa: CASSVATGRGLYEQYF

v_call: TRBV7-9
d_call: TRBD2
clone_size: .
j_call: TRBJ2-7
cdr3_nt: TGTGCCAGCAGCTTAGGGGGACTGGACGGGGGGGAGCAGTACTTC
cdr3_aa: CASSLGGLDGGEQYF

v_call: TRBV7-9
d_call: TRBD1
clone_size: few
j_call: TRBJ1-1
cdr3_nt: TGTGCCAGCAGCTTAGGTCTCCAGGGGGGGAACACTGAAGCTTTCTTT
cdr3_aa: CASSLGLQGGNTEAFF

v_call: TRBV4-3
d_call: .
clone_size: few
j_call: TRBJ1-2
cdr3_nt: TGCGCCAGCAGCCACGGACAGAACTATGGCTACACCTTC
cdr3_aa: CASSHGQNYGYTF

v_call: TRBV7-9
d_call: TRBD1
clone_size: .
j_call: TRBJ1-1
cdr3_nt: TGTGCCAGCAGCATAGGACAGGGGTCCCACACTGAAGCTTTCTTT
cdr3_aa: CASSIGQGSHTEAFF

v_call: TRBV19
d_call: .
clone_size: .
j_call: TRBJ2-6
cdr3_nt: TGTGCCAGTAGTATAGAACGGTATTCGGGACTCCGCTCTGGGGCCAACGTCCTGACTTTC
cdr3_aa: CASSIERYSGLRSGANVLTF

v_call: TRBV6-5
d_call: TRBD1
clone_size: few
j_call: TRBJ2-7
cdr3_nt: TGTGCCAGCAGTTACCGGGGACAGGGGCTCTCCTACGAGCAGTACTTC
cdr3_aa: CASSYRGQGLSYEQYF

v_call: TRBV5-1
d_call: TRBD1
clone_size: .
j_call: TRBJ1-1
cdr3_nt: TGCGCCAGCAGCCCAGGACAGGGAAACACTGAAGCTTTCTTT
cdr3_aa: CASSPGQGNTEAFF

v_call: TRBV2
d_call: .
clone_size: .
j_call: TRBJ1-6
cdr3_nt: TGTGCCAGCTTAAGGGGGGGGCGCTCACCCCTCCACTTT
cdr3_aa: CASLRGGRSPLHF

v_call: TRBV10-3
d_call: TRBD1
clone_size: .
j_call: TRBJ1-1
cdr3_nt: TGTGCCATCGAACAGGGGGCGAACACTGAAGCTTTCTTT
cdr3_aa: CAIEQGANTEAFF

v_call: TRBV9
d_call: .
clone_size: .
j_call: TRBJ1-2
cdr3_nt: TGTGCCAGCAGCGATCGTGTTGGCTACACCTTC
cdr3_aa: CASSDRVGYTF

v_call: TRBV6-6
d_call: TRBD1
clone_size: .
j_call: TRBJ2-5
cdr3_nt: TGTGCCAGCAGTTACCCGACTGGACAGGGGGCTGGGACCCAGTACTTC
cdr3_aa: CASSYPTGQGAGTQYF

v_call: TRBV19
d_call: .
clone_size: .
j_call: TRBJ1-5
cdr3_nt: TGTGCCAGTCAACCCGCATCCCGGCAGCCCCAGCATTTT
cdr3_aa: CASQPASRQPQHF

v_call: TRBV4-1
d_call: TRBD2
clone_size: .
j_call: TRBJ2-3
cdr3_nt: TGCGCCAGCAGCCAAGATCCCAGCGGGGGCCGGGCAGATACGCAGTATTTT
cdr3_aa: CASSQDPSGGRADTQYF

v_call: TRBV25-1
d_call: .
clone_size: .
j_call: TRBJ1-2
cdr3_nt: TGTGCCAGCAGTGACGGAACCGGGACAAGTCCGTATGGCTACACCTTC
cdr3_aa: CASSDGTGTSPYGYTF

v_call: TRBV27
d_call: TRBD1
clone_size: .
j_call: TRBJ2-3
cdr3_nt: TGTGCCAGCATCCGGACAGGGATCACAGATACGCAGTATTTT
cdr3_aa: CASIRTGITDTQYF

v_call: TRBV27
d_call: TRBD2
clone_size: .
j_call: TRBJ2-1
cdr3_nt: TGTGCCAGCAGCTACCGGGACTACTATTCCTACAATGAGCAGTTCTTC
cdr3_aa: CASSYRDYYSYNEQFF